This entry lists 17 T cell receptor beta chains sequenced from one sample in a study of CD8 T cells in ankylosing spondylitis. TCRdb ran MiXCR on the 5' RACE reads and lists one entry per CDR3 protein. The sample contains roughly 670,000 distinct CDR3 sequences, roughly 20% of which appear only once. Study results and limitations: Typical of ankylosing spondylitis blood, it appeared, was a TCR beta motif of 7 or 8 highly homologous variants.

What these receptors recognize is not known. The sequenced material came from blood, either unsorted or a sorted T cell fraction (not recorded which). The receptors shown here come from a male donor with ankylosing spondylitis.

V is TRBV20-1 and J is TRBJ2-2; 8 bases agree with TRBD2. Germline-derived CDR1 and CDR2 are DFQATT and SNEGSKA (reference sequence). Trimming took 3 bases from V and 1 from J; bases not matched to a gene: 4. The CDR3 covers 15 residues. CDR3 sequence reads: CSARASGLNTGELFF. The CDR3 coding sequence is TGCAGTGCTAGGGCTAGCGGGCTGAACACCGGGGAGCTGTTTTTT.

The chain uses TRBV28 and TRBJ2-1; D gene unclear. The germline V gene encodes CDR1 MDHEN and CDR2 SYDVKM. Trimming stripped 8 bases from V and 9 bases from J, with 8 bases between. The CDR3 covers 10 residues. For the CDR3, the DNA is TGTGCCAGCGCCCGGGTTGAGCAGTTCTTC. Its protein is CASARVEQFF.

V is TRBV12-3 or TRBV12-4 and J is TRBJ1-1; D remains ambiguous. Trimming took off 4 bases at V and 5 bases at J, with 17 bases between the two ends. This CDR3 comprises 15 residues. CDR3 DNA sequence: TGTGCCAGCAGTTACTCACCAGGAGGGAGTACTGAAGCTTTCTTT. The encoded protein is CASSYSPGGSTEAFF.

The J gene is TRBJ2-7, the V gene TRBV18; tentative D call: TRBD2 (5 bases). V was shortened by 5 bases and J by 1 base, with 18 bases between the two germline ends. This CDR3 has 16 amino acids. CDR1 is KGHSH and CDR2 is LQKENI in the germline V gene. The CDR3 protein is CASSSSRGRESYEQYF. As DNA, the CDR3 is TGTGCCAGCTCATCCAGCCGGGGTAGGGAATCCTACGAGCAGTACTTC.

The chain has TRBV7-3 and TRBJ2-2, with 10 nucleotides matching TRBD1. Trimming at V came to 3 bases and at J to 6 bases, leaving 4 bases not matched to a gene. Germline lookup yields CDR1 SGHTA and CDR2 FQGTGA. This CDR3 has 15 residues. The CDR3 protein is CASSFADRGSGELFF. CDR3 DNA: TGTGCCAGCAGCTTTGCGGACAGGGGGTCCGGGGAGCTGTTTTTT.

The CDR3 nucleotides are TGTGCCAGCGGGGGACTGAACACTGAAGCTTTCTTT. Translation gives CASGGLNTEAFF. The chain employs TRBV13 and TRBJ1-1; maybe TRBD1 (5 bases). V lost 8 bases, J lost 0 bases, and 7 bases lay in between. The germline V gene encodes CDR1 PRHDT and CDR2 FYEKMQ (reference sequence). The CDR3 extends over 12 amino acids.

The chain joins TRBV9 to TRBJ2-7; D unclear. The CDR3 has 14 amino acids. Germline V gene sequence: CDR1 SGDLS, CDR2 YYNGEE. With 4 bases removed from V and 0 bases from J, the gap between germline ends came to 11 bases. CDR3 region: CASSPHSGSYEQYF. DNA of the CDR3: TGTGCCAGCAGCCCCCATTCCGGCTCCTACGAGCAGTACTTC.

This clonotype was picked up a small number of times. The CDR3 bases are TGCAGCGCAGATAGCGGAGGCACCGGGGAGCTGTTTTTT. Its translation is CSADSGGTGELFF. This rearrangement joins TRBV29-1 to TRBJ2-2; possibly TRBD2 for D (6 bases). This CDR3 region has 13 residues. Germline V gene sequence: CDR1 SQVTM, CDR2 ANQGSEA. The V gene lost 7 bases and the J gene lost 4 bases, with 13 bases spanning the gap.

The CDR3, as DNA: TGTGCCAGCAGCACGGGACTAGCGGGAGGGTCCTACAATGAGCAGTTCTTC. Residues: CASSTGLAGGSYNEQFF. The chain employs TRBV9 and TRBJ2-1, with TRBD2 matching over 16 bases. Germline-derived CDR1 and CDR2 are SGDLS and YYNGEE. CDR3 size: 17 residues. V shed 4 bases and J 1 base; nucleotides not matched to a gene: 2.

The sample holds a few counts of this clonotype. V usage is TRBV20-1 and J usage is TRBJ2-3; maybe TRBD2 (6 bases). The germline V gene encodes CDR1 DFQATT and CDR2 SNEGSKA (reference sequence). V gave up 1 base and J gave up 0 bases, with 23 bases separating them. The CDR3 consists of 19 residues. CDR3 sequence (DNA): TGCAGTGCTAGAGCCGCCCGGGGCGGGGTCTTTCTGAGCACAGATACGCAGTATTTT. It yields the protein CSARAARGGVFLSTDTQYF.

V and J are TRBV11-2 and TRBJ2-3; D tentatively reads TRBD1 or TRBD2 (5 bases each). In germline, CDR1 is SGHAT, CDR2 FQNNGV. CDR3 length equals 18 residues. Trimming removed 5 bases from V and 5 bases from J, with 26 bases in between. CDR3 nucleotide sequence: TGTGCCAGCAGCCTGCCCCGAGGGACGGGGACCAGAGAAGATACGCAGTATTTT. Residues: CASSLPRGTGTREDTQYF.

The J gene is TRBJ2-1, the V gene TRBV7-3; TRBD2 matches 10 bases. The V gene end was trimmed by 2 bases and the J gene end by 6 bases; junction bases not matched to a gene: 7. The V gene's germline CDR1 is SGHTA and CDR2 FQGTGA. The CDR3 extends over 16 amino acids. The CDR3 loop reads CASSLLGSGGTNEQFF. For the CDR3, the DNA is TGTGCCAGCAGCTTATTGGGTAGCGGGGGGACCAATGAGCAGTTCTTC.

This clonotype was observed a few times. The rearrangement uses TRBV20-1 and TRBJ2-5; D is ambiguous. Germline V CDR1 and CDR2: DFQATT, SNEGSKA (reference sequence). CDR3 size: 13 residues. The V end lost 0 bases, the J end lost 5 bases, and 10 bases lay between the germline ends. The CDR3 DNA reads TGCAGTGCTAGAGATCAGCAGTGGGAGACCCAGTACTTC. It translates to CSARDQQWETQYF.

The genes are TRBV2 and TRBJ2-4; perhaps TRBD2 as D (5 bases). The CDR3 runs 12 residues. The germline CDR1 and CDR2 sequences are SNHLY and FYNNEI. Trimming took off 4 bases at V and 9 bases at J, with 10 bases between the two ends. CDR3 DNA sequence: TGTGCCAGCAGTGGACTAATTGGCATTCAGTACTTC. This codes for CASSGLIGIQYF.

The chain joins TRBV29-1 to TRBJ1-1; no clear D gene. CDR1 and CDR2 from the germline V gene are SQVTM and ANQGSEA. The CDR3 spans 12 residues. V was pared by 6 bases and J by 3 bases, with 11 bases between. CDR3 loop: CSVGWADTEAFF. In nucleotides, the CDR3 is TGCAGCGTCGGTTGGGCGGACACTGAAGCTTTCTTT.

V usage is TRBV5-1 and J usage is TRBJ2-7; perhaps D is TRBD1 or TRBD2 (5 bases each). Germline loops: CDR1 SGHRS, CDR2 YFSETQ. The CDR3 is made up of 13 amino acids. V was cut by 4 bases and J by 7 bases, with 15 bases left in between. CDR3 sequence (DNA): TGCGCCAGCAGCCACGTCCCCGAGGGGGAGCAGTACTTC. Protein sequence: CASSHVPEGEQYF.

The chain recombines TRBV18 with TRBJ2-5, with D hard to call. This CDR3 region has 13 residues. With 3 bases removed from V and 2 bases from J, the gap between germline ends came to 7 bases. Germline CDR1 is KGHSH and CDR2 is LQKENI. The CDR3 sequence: CASSPKRQETQYF. CDR3 DNA: TGTGCCAGCTCACCGAAACGGCAAGAGACCCAGTACTTC.